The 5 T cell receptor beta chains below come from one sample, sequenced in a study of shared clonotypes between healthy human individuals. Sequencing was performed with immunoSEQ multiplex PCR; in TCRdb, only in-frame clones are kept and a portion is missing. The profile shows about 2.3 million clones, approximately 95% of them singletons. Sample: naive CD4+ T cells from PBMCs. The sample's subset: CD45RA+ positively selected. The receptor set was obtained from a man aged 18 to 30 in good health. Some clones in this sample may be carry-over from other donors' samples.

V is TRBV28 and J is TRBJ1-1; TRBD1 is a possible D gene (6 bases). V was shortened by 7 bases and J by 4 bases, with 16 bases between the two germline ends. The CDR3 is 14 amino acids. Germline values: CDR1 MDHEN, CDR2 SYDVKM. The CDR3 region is CASTLGGSSTEAFF. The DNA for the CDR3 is TGTGCCAGCACCCTCGGGGGCTCGAGCACTGAAGCTTTCTTT.

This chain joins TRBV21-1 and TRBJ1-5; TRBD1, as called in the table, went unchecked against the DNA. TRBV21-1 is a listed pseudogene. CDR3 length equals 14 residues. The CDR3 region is CASSADRGNQPQHF. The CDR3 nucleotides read TGTGCCAGCAGCGCGGACAGGGGCAATCAGCCCCAGCATTTT.

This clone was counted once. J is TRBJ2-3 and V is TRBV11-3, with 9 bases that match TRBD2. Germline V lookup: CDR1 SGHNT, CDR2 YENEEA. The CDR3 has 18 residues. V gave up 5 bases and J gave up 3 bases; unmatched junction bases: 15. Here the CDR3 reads CASSPFGSAGGTTDTQYF. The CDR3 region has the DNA TGTGCCAGCAGCCCCTTCGGGTCAGCGGGAGGCACAACAGATACGCAGTATTTT.

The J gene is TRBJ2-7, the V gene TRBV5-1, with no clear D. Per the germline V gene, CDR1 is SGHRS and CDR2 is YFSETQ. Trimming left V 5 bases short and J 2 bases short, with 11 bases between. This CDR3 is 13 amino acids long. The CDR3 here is CASSLTLPYEQYF. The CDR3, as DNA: TGCGCCAGCAGTCTCACTCTACCCTACGAGCAGTACTTC. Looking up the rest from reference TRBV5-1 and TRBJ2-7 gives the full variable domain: KAGVTQTPRYLIKTRGQQVTLSCSPISGHRSVSWYQQTPGQGLQFLFEYFSETQRNKGNFPGRFSGRQFSNSRSEMNVSTLELGDSALYLCASSLTLPYEQYFGPGTRLTVT.

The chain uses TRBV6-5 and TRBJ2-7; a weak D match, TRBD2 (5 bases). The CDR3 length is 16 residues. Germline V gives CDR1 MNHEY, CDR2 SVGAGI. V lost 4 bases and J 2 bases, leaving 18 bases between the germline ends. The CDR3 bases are TGTGCCAGCAGTTCCACCGCCAGCGGAACTCCCTACGAGCAGTACTTC. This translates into CASSSTASGTPYEQYF.